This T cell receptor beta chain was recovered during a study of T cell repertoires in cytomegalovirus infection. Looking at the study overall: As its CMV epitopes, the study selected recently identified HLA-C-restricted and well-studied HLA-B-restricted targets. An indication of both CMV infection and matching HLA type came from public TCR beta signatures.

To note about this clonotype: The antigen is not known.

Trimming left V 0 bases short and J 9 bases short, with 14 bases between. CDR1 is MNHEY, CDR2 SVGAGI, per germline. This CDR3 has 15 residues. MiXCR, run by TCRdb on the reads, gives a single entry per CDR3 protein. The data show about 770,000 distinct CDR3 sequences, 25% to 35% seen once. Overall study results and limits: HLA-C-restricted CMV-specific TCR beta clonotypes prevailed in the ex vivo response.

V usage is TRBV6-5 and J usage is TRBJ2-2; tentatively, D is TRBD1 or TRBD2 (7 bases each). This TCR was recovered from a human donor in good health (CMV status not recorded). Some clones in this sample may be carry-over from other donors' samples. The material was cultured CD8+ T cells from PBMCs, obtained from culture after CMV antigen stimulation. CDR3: CASSYSTGRGRELFF. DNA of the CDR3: TGTGCCAGCAGTTACTCGACAGGGAGGGGCAGGGAGCTGTTTTTT.